The clone carrying this TCR beta chain was recorded a few times. This record comes from a study of blood T cell repertoires in COVID-19. The junction had 0 bases not matched to a gene; V was cut back by 3 bases and J by 6 bases. This CDR3 spans 13 amino acids. Germline CDR1 KGHSH, CDR2 LQKENI. Sequencing was performed with immunoSEQ multiplex PCR; in TCRdb, only in-frame clones are kept and a portion is missing. The sample consists of 120,000 or so clones, roughly four fifths of them appearing once. Sequencing was done on a sample of peripheral blood. The V call is TRBV18, the J call TRBJ1-4, with TRBD1 matching 8 bases. The receptor comes from a woman aged 60-70 years with acute or convalescent COVID-19. Written as DNA, the CDR3 is TGTGCCAGCTCACCGGACAGGGATGAAAAACTGTTTTTT. Protein: CASSPDRDEKLFF.